These 32 T cell receptor beta chains share one sample of origin, sequenced in a study of neurological immune-mediated disorders. In TCRdb, the 5' RACE reads were re-called with MiXCR into one record per CDR3 protein. The sample has roughly 41,000 distinct CDR3 sequences; around 10% are singletons. The time point here: technical triplicate 1. Sequencing used PBMCs. The source of these receptors is a man between 60 and 70 years old with HTLV-1-associated myelopathy (HAM/TSP).

Note on this clonotype: It may be a read error: a sequence one base away is much more abundant. The chain is built from TRBV12-3 or TRBV12-4 and TRBJ1-1; possibly TRBD1 for D (5 bases). The germline V and J ends were trimmed by 6 bases and 4 bases, with 21 bases remaining between them. The CDR3 extends over 16 amino acids. The chain's CDR3 is CASSPSPTAFVTEAFF. In nucleotides, the CDR3 is TGTGCCAGCAGCCCTTCGCCGACAGCTTTTGTCACTGAAGCTTTCTTT.

The table lists this clonotype with many counts. V is TRBV5-1 and J is TRBJ2-7; D could derive from TRBD1 or TRBD2 (5 bases each). V lost 3 bases to trimming and J lost 6 bases, with 13 bases between them. This CDR3 spans 13 amino acids. Germline-derived CDR1 and CDR2 are SGHRS and YFSETQ. CDR3 sequence (DNA): TGCGCCAGCAGCTGGGACCACGGCACCGAGCAGTACTTC. As protein: CASSWDHGTEQYF.

This clonotype was counted at least ten times. The V gene is TRBV7-6, the J gene TRBJ2-3; D gene unclear. V was shortened by 2 bases and J by 6 bases, with 21 bases between the two germline ends. CDR3 length: 17 amino acids. Germline CDR1 SGHVS, CDR2 FNYEAQ. The CDR3 here is CASSLRIGRRGSDTQYF. DNA of the CDR3: TGTGCCAGCAGCTTAAGAATCGGACGGCGAGGTTCTGATACGCAGTATTTT.

This clonotype was seen many times. This chain uses TRBV10-3 with TRBJ2-5; D may be TRBD1 or TRBD2 (5 bases each). Germline CDR1 ENHRY, CDR2 SYGVKD. Trimming pared 3 bases from V and 2 bases from J, leaving 10 bases between. CDR3 length: 14 amino acids. The CDR3 spells CAISEPGPQETQYF. DNA for the CDR3: TGTGCCATCAGTGAACCGGGACCACAAGAGACCCAGTACTTC.

There are many counts of this clonotype. The CDR3, as DNA: TGCAGTGCTAGAGATCCAAAAACGAGTCACTACGAGCAGTACTTC. Translated, it gives CSARDPKTSHYEQYF. The chain recombines TRBV20-1 with TRBJ2-7; D unclear. Germline V gene data show CDR1 as DFQATT and CDR2 as SNEGSKA (reference sequence). V lost 0 bases to trimming and J lost 3 bases, with 15 bases between them. The CDR3 sequence is 15 residues long.

This clonotype occurred many times. The chain uses TRBV9 and TRBJ2-5; 9 nucleotides line up with TRBD2. The germline CDR1 and CDR2 sequences are SGDLS and YYNGEE. The CDR3 consists of 15 residues. Losses at the gene ends were 2 bases for V and 2 bases for J; bases not matched to a gene: 4. The CDR3 region is CASSVSGSQQETQYF. The CDR3 nucleotides read TGTGCCAGCAGCGTTAGCGGGAGTCAGCAAGAGACCCAGTACTTC.

This clonotype showed up many times. The chain employs TRBV7-9 and TRBJ2-2; TRBD1 agrees at 8 bases. CDR1 is SEHNR and CDR2 is FQNEAQ in the germline V gene (reference sequence). V was pared by 5 bases and J by 4 bases, with 6 bases of the junction left unmatched. The CDR3 contains 15 residues. CDR3 nucleotides: TGTGCCAGCAGCCCGGACAGGGCTTCCACCGGGGAGCTGTTTTTT. This translates into CASSPDRASTGELFF.

In its sample, this clonotype was seen many times. Here the CDR3 DNA reads TGCAGTGCAAACCAGGGAGGTTACAACTACAATGAGCAGTTCTTC. Its protein product is CSANQGGYNYNEQFF. This chain connects TRBV20-1 to TRBJ2-1; D is perhaps TRBD2 (6 bases). V lost 6 bases, J lost 3 bases, and 18 bases lay in between. This CDR3 has 15 residues. Germline CDR1 is DFQATT and CDR2 is SNEGSKA (reference sequence).

This clonotype was observed at least ten times. The chain combines TRBV7-8 with TRBJ1-1; D gene unclear. This CDR3 contains 14 residues. V shed 6 bases and J shed 0 bases, with 11 bases lying between them. The germline gives CDR1 SGHVS, CDR2 FQNEAQ. Here the CDR3 DNA reads TGTGCCAGCAGTTTGAGAAAATTGAACACTGAAGCTTTCTTT. This sequence encodes CASSLRKLNTEAFF.

This clonotype was counted ten times or more. The V gene is TRBV6-5, the J gene TRBJ1-2; D gene unclear. CDR3 length equals 17 residues. Germline assignment: CDR1 MNHEY and CDR2 SVGAGI. With 2 bases removed from V and 2 bases from J, the gap between germline ends came to 18 bases. CDR3 sequence: CASSYLSGELGNYGYTF. CDR3 bases: TGTGCCAGCAGTTACCTCTCGGGTGAACTGGGGAACTATGGCTACACCTTC.

The rearrangement links TRBV6-1 to TRBJ1-5; TRBD1 is a possible D gene (5 bases). Germline assignment: CDR1 MNHNS and CDR2 SASEGT. Trimming removed 1 base at V and 7 bases at J, with 11 bases between. The CDR3 runs 14 residues. CDR3 protein: CASSEGGGEQPQHF. CDR3 DNA sequence: TGTGCCAGCAGTGAAGGGGGGGGAGAGCAGCCCCAGCATTTT.

This clonotype was detected ten times or more. The V call is TRBV5-1, the J call TRBJ2-3; 10 positions match TRBD2. There are 14 residues in the CDR3. The ends lost 7 bases at V and 4 bases at J; junction bases unmatched: 6. The germline V gene has CDR1 SGHRS and CDR2 YFSETQ. The CDR3 loop is CASLAGGPADTQYF. The CDR3 DNA reads TGCGCCAGCTTAGCGGGAGGTCCTGCAGATACGCAGTATTTT.

This clonotype was seen at least ten times. The chain links TRBV5-1 to TRBJ1-2; D is perhaps TRBD1 (6 bases). Trimming removed 1 base from V and 2 bases from J, with 12 bases in between. This CDR3 is 15 amino acids long. Germline assignment: CDR1 SGHRS and CDR2 YFSETQ. CDR3: CASSLTGTSNYGYTF. The CDR3 DNA is TGCGCCAGCAGCTTGACCGGGACAAGCAACTATGGCTACACCTTC.

This clonotype was counted at least ten times. The CDR3 nucleotides are TGTGCCAGCAGCTTACTAGCGTGTCACTACAATGAGCAGTTCTTC. Translated: CASSLLACHYNEQFF. The chain has TRBV7-2 and TRBJ2-1; D is possibly TRBD2 (6 bases). Germline-derived CDR1 and CDR2 are SGHTA and FQGNSA. Trimming left V 2 bases short and J 3 bases short, with 11 bases between. The CDR3 is 15 amino acids.

This clonotype was seen many times. In DNA, the CDR3 is TGTGCCAGCAGTTCCACCGGGACAGGGGGTTACAATGAGCAGTTCTTC. The encoded protein is CASSSTGTGGYNEQFF. This chain uses TRBV6-2 or TRBV6-3 with TRBJ2-1, with TRBD1 matching 11 bases. This CDR3 region has 16 residues. Germline assignment: CDR1 MNHEY and CDR2 SVGEGT. V shed 4 bases, J shed 4 bases, and the junction held 6 bases outside the gene matches.

About this clonotype: No conserved phenylalanine or tryptophan is present at the end of the CDR3, so a read error is the likely explanation. The chain joins TRBV20-1 to TRBJ2-1; 8 bases are shared with TRBD2. The CDR3 contains 13 residues. Germline V lookup: CDR1 DFQATT, CDR2 SNEGSKA (reference sequence). CDR3 nucleotide sequence: TGCAGTGCCGGCGGGGGGAGCCACAAAGAGCAGTTCCTC. This encodes CSAGGGSHKEQFL.

This clonotype was counted at least ten times. The germline gene is not matched at one end of the junction; a read error may be the cause. The rearrangement links TRBV4-1 to TRBJ2-7; TRBD2 matches at 8 bases. The CDR3 loop spans 16 amino acids. Looked up from germline, CDR1 is MGHRA and CDR2 is YSYEKL. The CDR3 loop is CASSHPRSGGSNERYF. As DNA, the CDR3 is TGCGCCAGCAGCCACCCCAGGAGCGGGGGATCAAACGAGCGGTACTTC.

This clonotype was recorded many times. This chain uses TRBV7-9 with TRBJ2-7; D possibly matches TRBD1 or TRBD2 (5 bases each). Between the trimmed V and J ends, which lost 4 bases and 6 bases, there was a span of 16 bases. The CDR3 has 14 amino acids. CDR1 and CDR2 from the germline V gene are SEHNR and FQNEAQ (reference sequence). CDR3 in amino acids: CASSSPGRALEQYF. DNA for the CDR3: TGTGCCAGCAGCTCCCCGGGACGGGCCCTCGAGCAGTACTTC.

This clonotype was found many times. This sequence joins TRBV10-3 and TRBJ1-1; TRBD1 might be the D (6 bases). This CDR3 is 14 amino acids long. Germline-derived CDR1 and CDR2 are ENHRY and SYGVKD. V lost 10 bases, J lost 4 bases, and 19 bases lay in between. CDR3 bases: TGTGCCACCGTCCGGGACATAAGTGGCACTGAAGCTTTCTTT. Translation: CATVRDISGTEAFF.

This clonotype showed up many times. The V and J genes are TRBV29-1 and TRBJ2-1; 7 bases agree with TRBD1. The CDR3 is made up of 15 amino acids. Trimming at V came to 4 bases and at J to 6 bases, leaving 12 bases not matched to a gene. Germline V gives CDR1 SQVTM, CDR2 ANQGSEA. This chain's CDR3 is CSVGKRTGPGNEQFF. The CDR3 DNA follows: TGCAGCGTTGGAAAGAGGACAGGCCCCGGCAATGAGCAGTTCTTC.

This clonotype was found many times. The chain is built from TRBV29-1 and TRBJ2-1; 7 nucleotides align to TRBD1. The ends lost 6 bases at V and 6 bases at J; junction bases unmatched: 5. CDR1 and CDR2 (germline): SQVTM, ANQGSEA. CDR3 length: 12 residues. The CDR3 loop is CSVGDRVNEQFF. CDR3 coding DNA: TGCAGCGTCGGAGACAGGGTCAATGAGCAGTTCTTC.

This clonotype has at least ten counts. The chain joins TRBV20-1 to TRBJ2-3; D is uncertain. The CDR3 consists of 12 residues. In germline, CDR1 is DFQATT, CDR2 SNEGSKA (reference sequence). V was clipped by 1 base and J by 7 bases, with 9 bases between them. CDR3 amino acids: CSARGRWHTQYF. CDR3 DNA sequence: TGCAGTGCTAGAGGGCGATGGCATACGCAGTATTTT.

This clonotype was observed many times. The chain uses TRBV5-1 and TRBJ1-2, with 9 positions matching TRBD1. From germline, CDR1 is SGHRS and CDR2 YFSETQ. The CDR3 length is 13 residues. The ends lost 4 bases at V and 7 bases at J; junction bases unmatched: 5. The CDR3 protein is CASSEGQGSGYTF. Here the CDR3 DNA reads TGCGCCAGCAGCGAGGGACAGGGCTCTGGCTACACCTTC.

This clonotype occurred many times. The rearrangement links TRBV12-3 or TRBV12-4 to TRBJ2-7, with 12 bases matching TRBD2. CDR3 length: 14 amino acids. V was clipped by 5 bases and J by 4 bases; unmatched bases: 3. In DNA form, the CDR3 reads TGTGCCAGCAGTAGACTAGCGGGAGCGTACGAGCAGTACTTC. Translation: CASSRLAGAYEQYF.

In its sample, this clonotype was seen many times. The chain couples TRBV25-1 to TRBJ2-2; 12 bases line up with TRBD2. Germline loops: CDR1 MGHDK, CDR2 SYGVNS. The CDR3 is 15 residues long. With V trimmed by 6 bases and J by 6 bases, 5 bases remained unmatched. The CDR3 DNA reads as TGTGCCAGCAGGACTAGCGGGAGTCTCGCCGGGGAGCTGTTTTTT. It specifies CASRTSGSLAGELFF.

This clonotype was recorded many times. The chain is built from TRBV5-1 and TRBJ2-1, with 11 positions matching TRBD2. The V gene's germline CDR1 is SGHRS and CDR2 YFSETQ. With V trimmed by 4 bases and J by 5 bases, 5 bases remained unmatched. The CDR3 loop spans 15 amino acids. DNA of the CDR3: TGCGCCAGCAGCCAACTAGCGGGGGCAGACAATGAGCAGTTCTTC. Protein sequence: CASSQLAGADNEQFF. The variable domain in full, completed from reference TRBV5-1 and TRBJ2-1, reads KAGVTQTPRYLIKTRGQQVTLSCSPISGHRSVSWYQQTPGQGLQFLFEYFSETQRNKGNFPGRFSGRQFSNSRSEMNVSTLELGDSALYLCASSQLAGADNEQFFGPGTRLTVL.

This clonotype was observed at least ten times. V and J are TRBV7-9 and TRBJ2-5; 7 nucleotides agree with TRBD1. Germline CDR1 is SEHNR and CDR2 is FQNEAQ (reference sequence). The CDR3 is 16 amino acids. V was clipped by 5 bases and J by 2 bases; unmatched bases: 11. CDR3 in DNA: TGTGCCAGCAGCCCGAACAGGGGAGTTTTACAAGAGACCCAGTACTTC. Translating gives CASSPNRGVLQETQYF.

Many counts were recorded for this clonotype. V and J are TRBV5-1 and TRBJ2-1; 9 bases map to TRBD1. The CDR3 has 16 amino acids. The germline gives CDR1 SGHRS, CDR2 YFSETQ. After removal of 4 bases from V and 0 bases from J, the junction contained 5 bases not matched to a gene. The CDR3 is CASSLMTGGSYNEQFF. CDR3 coding DNA: TGCGCCAGCAGCCTCATGACAGGGGGCTCCTACAATGAGCAGTTCTTC.

CDR3 DNA sequence: TGCAGTGCTAGCGGACTAGCAGATACGCAGTATTTT. Translated, it gives CSASGLADTQYF. The gene calls are TRBV20-1 and TRBJ2-3; 7 bases are shared with TRBD2. Unmatched junction bases numbered 1, after V lost 3 bases and J lost 4 bases. Germline CDR1 is DFQATT and CDR2 is SNEGSKA (reference sequence). The CDR3 contains 12 residues.

This clonotype was picked up many times. This chain connects TRBV5-1 to TRBJ2-1, with 9 bases aligning to TRBD2. CDR3 length equals 15 residues. CDR1 and CDR2 (germline): SGHRS, YFSETQ. The V segment lost 0 bases and the J segment 7 bases; nucleotides outside the gene matches: 5. CDR3 in amino acids: CASSLVSGSSNEQFF. The CDR3 region has the DNA TGCGCCAGCAGCTTGGTTAGCGGGAGCAGTAATGAGCAGTTCTTC.

Many counts were recorded for this clonotype. The gene calls are TRBV10-3 and TRBJ1-2; 8 nucleotides align to TRBD1. CDR1 ENHRY and CDR2 SYGVKD come from the germline V gene. The CDR3 consists of 13 residues. J was trimmed by 6 bases and V by 4 bases; bases with no gene match: 4. Here the CDR3 reads CAISVDRDHGYTF. CDR3 coding DNA: TGTGCCATCAGTGTGGACAGGGACCATGGCTACACCTTC.

This clonotype was picked up many times. The chain combines TRBV29-1 with TRBJ2-7, with TRBD2 as a possible D gene (5 bases). With 8 bases removed from V and 7 bases from J, the gap between germline ends came to 12 bases. There are 10 residues in the CDR3. Germline CDR1 reads SQVTM; CDR2 reads ANQGSEA. CDR3 DNA sequence: TGCAGCCCCGACCGAGGGGAGCAGTACTTC. Encoded protein: CSPDRGEQYF.